The 22 T cell receptor beta chains in this list originate from one sample, sequenced in a study of CD8 T cells in ankylosing spondylitis. TCRdb re-analysed the 5' RACE reads in MiXCR, keeping a single row per CDR3 protein. The sample records a few hundred thousand distinct CDR3 sequences, 15% to 20% being singletons. The specimen sequenced was blood, either unsorted or a sorted T cell fraction (not recorded which). The receptors here all came from a male donor with ankylosing spondylitis or in good health (not recorded which).

V usage is TRBV4-2 and J usage is TRBJ2-7, with D possibly being TRBD1 (6 bases). Germline lookup yields CDR1 LGHNA and CDR2 YNFKEQ. The V and J ends lost 0 bases and 2 bases respectively, with 11 bases between them. CDR3 length: 15 amino acids. The CDR3 DNA reads TGTGCCAGCAGCCAAGAAATGACAGGTCCCTACGAGCAGTACTTC. As protein: CASSQEMTGPYEQYF.

This clonotype turned up a few times. This chain uses TRBV20-1 with TRBJ1-2; 7 bases match TRBD1. The CDR3 extends over 16 amino acids. The ends lost 6 bases at V and 0 bases at J; junction bases unmatched: 13. Germline CDR1 and CDR2: DFQATT and SNEGSKA (reference sequence). CDR3 residues: CSARGQPEGTNYGYTF. The DNA for the CDR3 is TGCAGTGCCAGGGGACAGCCGGAAGGTACTAACTATGGCTACACCTTC.

This clonotype has only a few counts. The chain links TRBV12-3 or TRBV12-4 to TRBJ2-2; D remains unclear. V gave up 3 bases and J gave up 0 bases, with 5 bases separating them. The CDR3 length is 14 residues. The CDR3 bases are TGTGCCAGCAGTTTTACAGCGAACACCGGGGAGCTGTTTTTT. This gives the protein CASSFTANTGELFF.

The V call is TRBV6-2 or TRBV6-3, the J call TRBJ2-1; TRBD1 aligns across 9 bases. With 6 bases clipped from V and 15 bases from J, the junction kept 21 bases outside the gene matches. The germline V gene has CDR1 MNHEY and CDR2 SVGEGT. The CDR3 covers 16 residues. Here the CDR3 DNA reads TGTGCCAGCAGCTCCCGCTGGGACAGGGTCCCCTACGCCGGGTTCTTC. It yields the protein CASSSRWDRVPYAGFF.

With respect to this clonotype: One end of the junction does not line up with germline, which may come from a read error. The chain joins TRBV5-1 to TRBJ2-7; 9 bases align to TRBD1. Germline V gene lookup returns CDR1 SGHRS and CDR2 YFSETQ. The CDR3 is 14 amino acids. CDR3 in amino acids: CSSSYGTGKYEQYF. As DNA, the CDR3 is TGCTCCAGCAGCTATGGGACAGGGAAATACGAGCAGTACTTC.

The J gene is TRBJ2-3, the V gene TRBV7-9, with D perhaps TRBD1 (5 bases). V was cut by 4 bases and J by 3 bases, with 17 bases left in between. The CDR3 totals 16 residues. CDR1 is SEHNR, CDR2 FQNEAQ, per germline (reference sequence). The CDR3 nucleotides read TGTGCCAGCAGCTCTACACAGGATCTGGCGACAGATACGCAGTATTTT. It codes for CASSSTQDLATDTQYF.

This clonotype was seen ten or more times. The rearrangement joins TRBV29-1 to TRBJ2-7, with TRBD2 matching over 11 bases. CDR1 is SQVTM, CDR2 ANQGSEA, per germline. The CDR3 loop spans 14 amino acids. The ends lost 1 base at V and 3 bases at J; junction bases unmatched: 2. CDR3 DNA: TGCAGCGTTGAAGGTCTAGCGGGAGGCTACGAGCAGTACTTC. Translated: CSVEGLAGGYEQYF.

This clonotype was seen a few times. The V and J genes are TRBV4-3 and TRBJ1-1; tentatively, D is TRBD1 (5 bases). CDR1 and CDR2 from the germline V gene are LGHNA and YSLEER. The CDR3 has 15 amino acids. Trimming stripped 0 bases from V and 4 bases from J, with 12 bases between. DNA of the CDR3: TGCGCCAGCAGCCAAGATGCAGGGAGCCCCACTGAAGCTTTCTTT. Protein: CASSQDAGSPTEAFF.

This clonotype was detected a few times. V is TRBV7-9 and J is TRBJ2-1, with TRBD2 matching 7 bases. The junction had 3 bases not matched to a gene; V was cut back by 4 bases and J by 3 bases. Germline loops: CDR1 SEHNR, CDR2 FQNEAQ (reference sequence). CDR3 length: 14 amino acids. CDR3 DNA sequence: TGTGCCAGCAGCTCCGGGACTAACTACAATGAGCAGTTCTTC. Translation: CASSSGTNYNEQFF.

The chain has TRBV14 and TRBJ1-5; a weak D match, TRBD1 (6 bases). This CDR3 comprises 14 residues. Germline V gene lookup returns CDR1 SGHDN and CDR2 FVKESK. V dropped 1 base and J dropped 2 bases, with 6 bases sitting between them. The CDR3 nucleotides are TGTGCCAGCAGCCAAGCAGGGGGCAATCAGCCCCAGCATTTT. Translated, it gives CASSQAGGNQPQHF.

The V call is TRBV7-9, the J call TRBJ2-7; D ambiguous. Germline V gene lookup returns CDR1 SEHNR and CDR2 FQNEAQ (reference sequence). The V and J ends lost 5 bases and 3 bases respectively, with 17 bases between them. The length of the CDR3 is 15 residues. The CDR3 sequence is CASSQDRAGDYEQYF. CDR3 DNA: TGTGCCAGCAGCCAAGACCGGGCCGGCGACTACGAGCAGTACTTC.

This clonotype has a handful of counts. The chain has TRBV3-1 and TRBJ2-3, with D possibly being TRBD2 (6 bases). The V end was cut by 2 bases, the J end by 6 bases, with 18 bases between. This CDR3 region has 16 residues. The V gene's germline CDR1 is LGHDT and CDR2 YNNKEL (reference sequence). CDR3 residues: CASSQPLSGLVDTQYF. The CDR3 coding sequence is TGTGCCAGCAGCCAACCACTATCGGGACTGGTGGATACGCAGTATTTT.

CDR3 sequence: CASRSSGGEETQYF. In DNA form, the CDR3 reads TGTGCCAGCAGGTCTAGCGGAGGGGAAGAGACCCAGTACTTC. This chain links TRBV7-3 with TRBJ2-5; 7 nucleotides line up with TRBD2. The CDR3 is 14 residues long. The ends lost 6 bases at V and 3 bases at J; junction bases unmatched: 7. Germline V gene sequence: CDR1 SGHTA, CDR2 FQGTGA. Looking up the rest from reference TRBV7-3 and TRBJ2-5 gives the full variable domain: GAGVSQTPSNKVTEKGKYVELRCDPISGHTALYWYRQSLGQGPEFLIYFQGTGAADDSGLPNDRFFAVRPEGSVSTLKIQRTERGDSAVYLCASRSSGGEETQYFGPGTRLLVL.

This clonotype appeared many times. CDR3 protein: CSVLVVNNEQFF. The CDR3 bases are TGCAGCGTCTTGGTAGTCAACAATGAGCAGTTCTTC. This rearrangement joins TRBV29-1 to TRBJ2-1; D uncertain. Germline assignment: CDR1 SQVTM and CDR2 ANQGSEA. The CDR3 has 12 residues. Trimming shortened V by 6 bases and J by 5 bases, and 11 bases separated the two germline ends.

V and J are TRBV20-1 and TRBJ2-7; D unresolved. V lost 0 bases to trimming and J lost 2 bases, with 17 bases between them. CDR1 DFQATT and CDR2 SNEGSKA come from the germline V gene (reference sequence). This CDR3 contains 16 residues. The CDR3 reads CSARDSEATRPYEQYF. The CDR3 region has the DNA TGCAGTGCTAGAGATTCCGAGGCGACGCGACCCTACGAGCAGTACTTC.

Worth noting for this clonotype: Being one base from a much bigger clone, this may be a read error. The chain couples TRBV10-2 to TRBJ2-3, with 10 bases aligning to TRBD2. Germline values: CDR1 WSHSY, CDR2 SAAADI. The CDR3 is 20 residues long. The CDR3 DNA reads TGCGTCAGCAGTGAGGGGCTAGCGGGAGACACTTCAGGGAGCACAGATACGCAGTATTTT. Translated, it gives CVSSEGLAGDTSGSTDTQYF.

The V and J genes are TRBV27 and TRBJ2-2, with a possible D match to TRBD2 (6 bases). Trimming removed 3 bases at V and 5 bases at J, with 10 bases between. The CDR3 has 14 residues. The V gene's germline CDR1 is MNHEY and CDR2 SMNVEV (reference sequence). The CDR3 region is CASSFGLQTGELFF. As DNA, the CDR3 is TGTGCCAGCAGTTTCGGACTACAGACCGGGGAGCTGTTTTTT.

This clonotype was seen a few times. The gene calls are TRBV2 and TRBJ1-1; a possible D gene is TRBD1 (6 bases). CDR1 is SNHLY, CDR2 FYNNEI, per germline. The CDR3 is made up of 13 amino acids. Trimming removed 8 bases from V and 1 base from J, with 11 bases in between. The CDR3 sequence is CASPVDRNTEAFF. The CDR3 bases are TGTGCCAGCCCTGTGGACAGGAACACTGAAGCTTTCTTT.

The sample holds a few counts of this clonotype. The chain recombines TRBV4-2 with TRBJ2-7; TRBD2 aligns across 8 bases. The CDR3 covers 16 residues. V lost 0 bases to trimming and J lost 4 bases; unmatched junction nucleotides: 8. CDR1 LGHNA and CDR2 YNFKEQ come from the germline V gene. The CDR3 loop reads CASSQETSGSRYEQYF. CDR3 nucleotides: TGTGCCAGCAGCCAAGAGACCAGCGGGAGTAGGTACGAGCAGTACTTC.

A few counts support this clonotype. This chain joins TRBV27 and TRBJ2-7; TRBD1 might be the D (6 bases). The CDR3 extends over 13 amino acids. Trimming left V 3 bases short and J 3 bases short, with 9 bases between. Germline loops: CDR1 MNHEY, CDR2 SMNVEV (reference sequence). The CDR3 protein is CASSLGDNYEQYF. The CDR3 DNA sequence: TGTGCCAGCAGTTTGGGGGACAACTACGAGCAGTACTTC.

This clonotype occurred many times. This chain links TRBV25-1 with TRBJ2-3; D not certain. Germline-derived CDR1 and CDR2 are MGHDK and SYGVNS. This CDR3 has 17 residues. V was trimmed by 1 base and J by 0 bases, leaving 14 bases between them. CDR3 amino acids: CASSELGTSLSTDTQYF. The DNA for the CDR3 is TGTGCCAGCAGTGAATTAGGTACATCGCTTAGCACAGATACGCAGTATTTT. Filled out from reference TRBV25-1 and TRBJ2-3, the complete variable domain reads EADIYQTPRYLVIGTGKKITLECSQTMGHDKMYWYQQDPGMELHLIHYSYGVNSTEKGDLSSESTVSRIRTEHFPLTLESARPSHTSQYLCASSELGTSLSTDTQYFGPGTRLTVL.

Regarding this clonotype: This may arise from a read error, as a much more abundant clone is one base away. Since the CDR3 does not end with the conserved phenylalanine or tryptophan, this likely comes from a read error. This chain joins TRBV4-1 and TRBJ1-1; 7 bases fit TRBD1. CDR1 and CDR2 from the germline V gene are MGHRA and YSYEKL. CDR3 length: 15 residues. Trimming took 5 bases from V and 7 from J; bases not matched to a gene: 13. The CDR3 bases are TGCGCCAGCAGCGCAGACAGGGCCGCACTTCATGAAGCTTTCCTT. As protein: CASSADRAALHEAFL.